The text below deals with one TCR beta chain. Its antigen remains undetermined. Per-nucleotide qualities are absent, and no much larger clonotype sits a single base away. The library came from PCR. Sequencer: Illumina HiSeq 2500. TCR library preparation used molecular barcoding, with unique molecular identifiers applied to normalize quantification of the TCRbeta repertoire. TCRdb handled the public reads itself, with Q25 trimming in fastp and clone calling in MiXCR, and kept productive beta chains. All rows with the same CDR3 protein become a single entry with the most common DNA and genes. Within this sample are about 980,000 distinct CDR3 sequences, with 25% to 35% of them counted one time only. The ten largest clones add up to roughly 30% of the sample. These data come from a study of T-cell reconstitution after alpha-beta-depleted transplantation in children (TCRdb year 2016). Study-wide context: Using TCR repertoire profiling, the study quantitatively followed how T-cell immune reconstitution unfolded in children after TCRalphabeta/CD19-depleted allogeneic hematopoietic cell transplantation. Broad study findings and their caveats: In some patients, high TCRbeta diversity at day 60 was attributed to recipient T cells and intrathymic progenitors that had survived conditioning. The frequencies of hyperexpanded clones fell over the following months, and after one year, T-cell counts and TCRbeta diversity were mostly attributed to newly produced T cells. Apparently early alphabetaT-cell count recovery about two months after transplant reportedly relied on only several hundred rapidly expanded clones derived from non-depleted graft cells.

The treatment or condition label on this specimen signifies: allogeneic hematopoietic cell transplantation with graft depleted of TCRalphabeta T cells and CD19 B cells. The children who served as transplant recipients had been given grafts of TCRalphabeta/CD19-depleted allogeneic hematopoietic cells. V is cut by 4 bases and J by 3 bases, and the space between the germline ends is 9 bases. The CDR3 contains 14 residues, cysteine and phenylalanine counted. Only the CDR3 DNA is retained, 42 bases long and in frame from the first base. The germline V gene yields LGHNA for CDR1 and YNFKEQ for CDR2. The TCR comes from a boy in the first two years of life who had a stem cell transplant for SCID, so the T cells may come from the graft donor. The source was PBMCs, mostly from graft donor cells, collected 360 days after TCRalphabeta/CD19-depleted stem cell transplant. The chain links TRBV4-2 with TRBJ2-2; too little of a D gene remains to name it. For the CDR3, the sequence is CASSPRPDTGELFF. The DNA reads TGTGCCAGCAGCCCCCGACCAGACACCGGGGAGCTGTTTTTT.